The 5 T cell receptor beta chains in this list originate from one sample, sequenced in a study of blood T cell repertoires in COVID-19. Sequencing used immunoSEQ multiplex PCR; TCRdb keeps in-frame clones, though not all of them. The sample carries about 55,000 clones, 88% recorded once. The sequenced sample was peripheral blood. These TCRs come from a man aged 55 to 70 with active COVID-19.

The chain links TRBV7-3 to TRBJ1-1; weak D call: TRBD1 (5 bases). V was shortened by 6 bases and J by 1 base, with 9 bases between the two germline ends. The CDR3 consists of 13 residues. Germline V gene sequence: CDR1 SGHTA, CDR2 FQGTGA. The CDR3 loop reads CASRRQTNTEAFF. CDR3 bases: TGTGCCAGCAGACGACAGACGAACACTGAAGCTTTCTTT.

This chain uses TRBV15 with TRBJ1-6; possibly TRBD1 for D (6 bases). Per the germline V gene, CDR1 is LNHNV and CDR2 is YYDKDF (reference sequence). This CDR3 contains 15 residues. The V gene lost 0 bases and the J gene lost 6 bases, with 9 bases spanning the gap. As DNA, the CDR3 is TGTGCCACCAGCAGAGAGGCAGGGGCTAATTCACCCCTCCACTTT. Its protein product is CATSREAGANSPLHF.

The chain couples TRBV3-1 (or the pseudogene TRBV3-2) to TRBJ2-7, with TRBD2 matching over 11 bases. There are 14 residues in the CDR3. CDR1 LGHDT and CDR2 YNNKEL come from the germline V gene (reference sequence). The V segment lost 6 bases and the J segment 7 bases; nucleotides outside the gene matches: 8. DNA of the CDR3: TGTGCCAGCAGTCTGACTAGCGGGGTTCGGGAGCAGTACTTC. Its protein is CASSLTSGVREQYF.

CDR3 nucleotide sequence: TGTGCCAGCAGTTCCCCTACCGGGACAGCCCAAGAGACCCAGTACTTC. It codes for CASSSPTGTAQETQYF. The V gene is TRBV28, the J gene TRBJ2-5; 7 bases map to TRBD1. With 4 bases clipped from V and 1 base from J, the junction kept 9 bases outside the gene matches. There are 16 residues in the CDR3. Germline lookup yields CDR1 MDHEN and CDR2 SYDVKM. The whole variable domain, remainder taken from reference TRBV28 and TRBJ2-5, is DVKVTQSSRYLVKRTGEKVFLECVQDMDHENMFWYRQDPGLGLRLIYFSYDVKMKEKGDIPEGYSVSREKKERFSLILESASTNQTSMYLCASSSPTGTAQETQYFGPGTRLLVL.

The CDR3 reads CASSLVLGELFF. CDR3 in DNA: TGTGCCAGCAGCTTAGTTCTCGGGGAGCTGTTTTTT. The rearrangement links TRBV7-9 to TRBJ2-2; unclear D gene. Trimming took 1 base from V and 7 from J, leaving 4 bases between them. The CDR3 spans 12 residues. Germline CDR1 reads SEHNR; CDR2 reads FQNEAQ (reference sequence).